The present T cell receptor beta chain was sequenced within a study of T cell clonotyping in hematopoietic cell transplantation. About the research overall: Cytoreduction preceded collection of pretransplant recipient samples. Study results and caveats: At the given depth, recipient repertoires were over 95% de novo clonotypes.

The method was immunoSEQ multiplex PCR; TCRdb's version includes in-frame clones alone and lacks a portion of them. The table records tens of thousands of clones, around 85% of them present only once. Worth noting for this clone: The target antigen is unknown.

Trimming left V 8 bases short and J 6 bases short, with 19 bases between. The CDR3 runs 15 residues. CDR1 and CDR2 from the germline V gene are MDHEN and SYDVKM. Time point here: recipient sample about 28 days before transplant, after cytoreduction. Recipient blood drawn about 28 days pretransplant and days 30, 100, 180 after. The chain has TRBV28 and TRBJ2-2; the D gene could be TRBD1 or TRBD2 (5 bases each). The material sequenced was peripheral blood mononuclear cells, taken before stem cell transplant. This clonotype was obtained from a man aged 55 to 69 with acute myeloid leukemia. Some clones in this sample may be carry-over from other donors' samples. The CDR3 DNA reads TGTGCCAGCGGTATAACGGGGCGAGGGGCCGGGGAGCTGTTTTTT. Translating it yields CASGITGRGAGELFF.